A single sample gave rise to the 18 T cell receptor beta chains below, sequenced in a study of T-cell reconstitution after alpha-beta-depleted transplantation in children. Unique molecular identifiers were incorporated into the prepared TCRbeta library. TCRdb reprocessed the PCR reads via MiXCR and lists one record per CDR3 protein. The sample has around 250,000 distinct CDR3 sequences, approximately 8.9% seen once. The sequenced sample was PBMCs, mostly from graft donor cells, obtained 180 days after TCRalphabeta/CD19-depleted stem cell transplant. The receptors were gathered from a male patient under 18 who had a stem cell transplant for acute lymphoblastic leukemia, so the T cells may come from the graft donor.

This clonotype was seen many times. The chain joins TRBV7-2 to TRBJ2-7; TRBD2 agrees at 13 bases. V was clipped by 5 bases and J by 1 base; unmatched bases: 8. The CDR3 length is 17 residues. The V gene's germline CDR1 is SGHTA and CDR2 FQGNSA. DNA of the CDR3: TGTGCCAGCAGCCCCCGAGGGACTAGCGGGGCATCCTACGAGCAGTACTTC. Protein sequence: CASSPRGTSGASYEQYF.

This clonotype has a count of ten or more. The rearrangement links TRBV2 to TRBJ2-3; possible D gene TRBD2, 7 bases. The V gene's germline CDR1 is SNHLY and CDR2 FYNNEI. The CDR3 spans 13 residues. V was clipped by 7 bases and J by 13 bases, with 21 bases between them. In DNA, the CDR3 is TGTGCCAGCATTGTCGGGGGGCCCGTATCCAAGTATTTT. Its translation: CASIVGGPVSKYF.

The rearrangement joins TRBV6-5 to TRBJ1-1; weak D call: TRBD1 (5 bases). Germline values: CDR1 MNHEY, CDR2 SVGAGI. V lost 2 bases to trimming and J lost 3 bases, with 10 bases between them. This CDR3 contains 14 residues. This chain's CDR3 is CASSYEGAYTEAFF. CDR3 coding DNA: TGTGCCAGCAGTTACGAAGGGGCTTACACTGAAGCTTTCTTT.

This clonotype was observed at least ten times. The rearrangement joins TRBV28 to TRBJ1-4, with 8 bases lining up with TRBD1. The V and J ends lost 1 base and 7 bases, in that order; junction bases with no gene match: 8. Germline V lookup: CDR1 MDHEN, CDR2 SYDVKM. CDR3 length equals 16 residues. In DNA form, the CDR3 reads TGTGCCAGCAGTTTATCCAGACAGGGGTGGAGTGAAAAACTGTTTTTT. Its protein product is CASSLSRQGWSEKLFF. The full variable domain, with the rest looked up from reference TRBV28 and TRBJ1-4, is DVKVTQSSRYLVKRTGEKVFLECVQDMDHENMFWYRQDPGLGLRLIYFSYDVKMKEKGDIPEGYSVSREKKERFSLILESASTNQTSMYLCASSLSRQGWSEKLFFGSGTQLSVL.

This clonotype came up a few times. V usage is TRBV20-1 and J usage is TRBJ2-1; 11 bases agree with TRBD2. Germline V gives CDR1 DFQATT, CDR2 SNEGSKA (reference sequence). The CDR3 contains 15 residues. Trimming cost V 6 bases and J 1 base; bases outside gene matches: 5. CDR3 sequence reads: CSAKTSGSSYNEQFF. The CDR3 DNA is TGCAGTGCGAAAACTAGCGGGAGTTCCTACAATGAGCAGTTCTTC.

This clonotype has ten or more counts. The chain has TRBV10-3 and TRBJ2-7; perhaps TRBD1 as D (6 bases). CDR1 and CDR2 from the germline V gene are ENHRY and SYGVKD. This CDR3 contains 14 residues. V lost 5 bases and J lost 1, with 12 bases in between. CDR3 residues: CAISLRDTSYEQYF. The DNA for the CDR3 is TGTGCCATCAGTCTCCGGGACACTTCCTACGAGCAGTACTTC.

This clonotype was seen at least ten times. The chain links TRBV5-5 to TRBJ2-1, with TRBD1 identical over 10 bases. The junction had 2 bases not matched to a gene; V was cut back by 3 bases and J by 5 bases. Germline assignment: CDR1 SGHKS and CDR2 YYEKEE (reference sequence). CDR3 length equals 14 residues. The CDR3 region has the DNA TGTGCCAGCAGCTCGGGACAGGGGAACAATGAGCAGTTCTTC. Protein: CASSSGQGNNEQFF.

This clonotype was counted ten times or more. The V gene is TRBV27, the J gene TRBJ1-2; tentative D call: TRBD1 (5 bases). Between the trimmed V and J ends, which lost 3 bases and 6 bases, there was a span of 17 bases. Germline V lookup: CDR1 MNHEY, CDR2 SMNVEV (reference sequence). The CDR3 has 15 amino acids. The CDR3 DNA reads as TGTGCCAGCAGTTTCCTCGCGGACGCCAGGGATGGCTACACCTTC. Translating gives CASSFLADARDGYTF.

Ten or more counts support this clonotype. This chain links TRBV10-3 with TRBJ2-7; 14 nucleotides align to TRBD2. V shed 7 bases, J shed 6 bases, and the junction held 11 bases outside the gene matches. The CDR3 contains 16 residues. Germline CDR1 ENHRY, CDR2 SYGVKD. The CDR3 spells CAITRTSGGIPPEQYF. CDR3 DNA: TGTGCCATCACCCGGACTAGCGGGGGGATACCCCCCGAGCAGTACTTC.

This clonotype was counted at least ten times. This chain joins TRBV11-2 and TRBJ2-1, with a possible D match to TRBD2 (5 bases). V was shortened by 2 bases and J by 5 bases, with 13 bases between the two germline ends. This CDR3 is built from 15 residues. Germline V gene lookup returns CDR1 SGHAT and CDR2 FQNNGV. CDR3 coding DNA: TGTGCCAGCAGCTTACCCTGGAGAGGGAACAATGAGCAGTTCTTC. Amino acid sequence: CASSLPWRGNNEQFF. Filled out from reference TRBV11-2 and TRBJ2-1, the complete variable domain reads EAGVAQSPRYKIIEKRQSVAFWCNPISGHATLYWYQQILGQGPKLLIQFQNNGVVDDSQLPKDRFSAERLKGVDSTLKIQPAKLEDSAVYLCASSLPWRGNNEQFFGPGTRLTVL.

This clonotype was counted many times. The J gene is TRBJ2-7, the V gene TRBV7-2, with TRBD1 as a possible D gene (6 bases). The CDR3 has 13 residues. The V gene lost 4 bases and the J gene lost 3 bases, with 10 bases spanning the gap. CDR1 SGHTA and CDR2 FQGNSA come from the germline V gene. Here the CDR3 reads CASSSTGIYEQYF. CDR3 DNA sequence: TGTGCCAGCAGCTCCACAGGGATCTACGAGCAGTACTTC.

This clonotype has only one observation. A read error may be the cause here, since a much bigger clone is one base away. This rearrangement joins TRBV4-1 to TRBJ2-1, with a tentative D call TRBD2 (6 bases). From germline, CDR1 is MGHRA and CDR2 YSYEKL. Trimming shortened V by 4 bases and J by 8 bases, and 12 bases separated the two germline ends. The CDR3 spans 13 residues. The CDR3 nucleotides are TGCGCCAGCAGCCGCACTAGCAGCGATGAGCAGTTCTTC. Its translation: CASSRTSSDEQFF.

This clonotype was recorded a few times. This chain connects TRBV3-1 to TRBJ1-1; D possibly corresponds to TRBD1 (5 bases). The V end lost 3 bases, the J end lost 7 bases, and 9 bases lay between the germline ends. Germline V lookup: CDR1 LGHDT, CDR2 YNNKEL (reference sequence). This CDR3 has 12 amino acids. The CDR3 loop is CASSQRGGEAFF. CDR3 nucleotide sequence: TGTGCCAGCAGCCAGCGGGGGGGTGAAGCTTTCTTT. Full variable domain (missing parts from reference TRBV3-1 and TRBJ1-1): DTAVSQTPKYLVTQMGNDKSIKCEQNLGHDTMYWYKQDSKKFLKIMFSYNNKELIINETVPNRFSPKSPDKAHLNLHINSLELGDSAVYFCASSQRGGEAFFGQGTRLTVV.

There are many counts of this clonotype. CDR3 DNA sequence: TGTGCCAGCAGTTTACGGGGGGCCAGTAATGAGCAGTTCTTC. Amino acid sequence: CASSLRGASNEQFF. The chain links TRBV12-3 or TRBV12-4 to TRBJ2-1; a weak D match, TRBD2 (7 bases). Between the trimmed V and J ends, which lost 2 bases and 7 bases, there was a span of 12 bases. The CDR3 covers 14 residues.

This chain joins TRBV4-2 and TRBJ1-5, with D possibly TRBD1 on 5 matching bases. The CDR3 extends over 16 amino acids. V was cut by 0 bases and J by 6 bases, with 15 bases left in between. Germline V gene data show CDR1 as LGHNA and CDR2 as YNFKEQ. CDR3 region: CASSQELGGSSQPQHF. CDR3 nucleotide sequence: TGTGCCAGCAGCCAAGAACTTGGGGGGTCAAGTCAGCCCCAGCATTTT.

This clonotype has a count of ten or more. The chain uses TRBV20-1 and TRBJ2-7; D uncertain. Trimming shortened V by 0 bases and J by 3 bases, and 9 bases separated the two germline ends. The CDR3 loop spans 13 amino acids. Germline V gene sequence: CDR1 DFQATT, CDR2 SNEGSKA (reference sequence). For the CDR3, the DNA is TGCAGTGCTAGAGATGGGGATTACTACGAGCAGTACTTC. Its protein product is CSARDGDYYEQYF.

This clonotype was recorded at least ten times. The chain carries TRBV11-2 and TRBJ1-2; a possible D gene is TRBD1 (6 bases). CDR3 length equals 16 residues. Germline-derived CDR1 and CDR2 are SGHAT and FQNNGV. The germline V and J ends were trimmed by 1 base and 3 bases, with 15 bases remaining between them. The CDR3 region is CASSLVVGAGHYGYTF. The CDR3 nucleotides are TGTGCCAGCAGCTTAGTAGTGGGGGCCGGCCACTATGGCTACACCTTC.

Remarks on this clonotype: A much larger clone differs by one base, so this may be a read error. The chain uses TRBV9 and TRBJ2-7; 9 bases line up with TRBD2. This CDR3 spans 14 amino acids. Trimming at V came to 5 bases and at J to 7 bases, leaving 10 bases not matched to a gene. Germline values: CDR1 SGDLS, CDR2 YYNGEE. CDR3 amino acids: CASRASGTWEEQYF. In DNA form, the CDR3 reads TGTGCCAGCAGGGCTAGCGGGACGTGGGAAGAGCAGTACTTC.